This T cell receptor beta chain was captured in a study of shared clonotypes between healthy human individuals. Study-level results: A few donors had about 5.1% of their naive CD4 clonotypes in common.

About this clone itself: What it binds is unknown.

Both subsets, CD45RA+ naive and CD45RA-negative memory, were split from the CD4+ cells. The CDR3 has 12 residues. Germline CDR1 reads SGHTA; CDR2 reads FQGNSA. Trimming shortened V by 6 bases and J by 2 bases, and 8 bases separated the two germline ends. Repertoires were generated with immunoSEQ multiplex PCR, while TCRdb's copy carries only in-frame clones and drops some. The sample shows around 720,000 clones, approximately 73% of them seen only once. Sequencing was carried out using memory CD4+ T cells sorted from blood. Subset in this sample: CD45RA-negative fraction. The chain has TRBV7-2 and TRBJ2-7; weak D call: TRBD2 (6 bases). This TCR derives from a young woman in good health. DNA for the CDR3: TGTGCCAGCAGGGGGGGTCCCTACGAGCAGTACTTC. It is translated as CASRGGPYEQYF.